This T cell receptor (beta chain) was profiled in a study of OX40 agonist ivuxolimab in advanced cancers. About this clone itself: Its antigen remains unknown.

Study results and limitations: Clonal expansion from baseline to week 6 occurred in both CD4+ and CD8+ T cells.

Assay used: immunoSEQ multiplex PCR; TCRdb lists only in-frame clones, some missing. The sample includes roughly 140,000 clones, 90% to 95% of them seen just once. J gave up 12 bases and V 4 bases, and 15 bases lay outside the gene matches. From germline, CDR1 is LGHNA and CDR2 YSLEER. The CDR3 sequence is 15 residues long. The chain couples TRBV4-3 to TRBJ2-1, with 7 bases matching TRBD1. The sequenced sample was CD4+ or CD8+ T cells sorted from blood, obtained in a trial of the OX40 agonist ivuxolimab. The source is an adult with an advanced solid tumor such as melanoma, head and neck, liver or kidney cancer. The CDR3 here is CASSPRQGKVLWQFF. Written as DNA, the CDR3 is TGCGCCAGCAGCCCTCGACAGGGAAAGGTGTTATGGCAGTTCTTC.